The 6 T cell receptor beta chains below all came from one sample that was sequenced in a study of cytomegalovirus exposure and HLA in healthy donors. PCR was performed using 60 Vbeta and 13 Jbeta primers. Only in-frame clones appear in the TCRdb table, and some are missing; sequencing was by immunoSEQ multiplex PCR. The table lists about 80,000 clones, around 79% of them singletons. Sequenced input: PBMCs. The receptors derive from a man younger than 40 in good health and CMV-seronegative.

This chain joins TRBV4-3 and TRBJ1-4; tentatively, D is TRBD1 (6 bases). The CDR3 runs to 14 residues. V was pared by 0 bases and J by 7 bases, with 9 bases between. Germline V gene data show CDR1 as LGHNA and CDR2 as YSLEER. In DNA, the CDR3 is TGCGCCAGCAGCCAAGACCTACAGGGTGAAAAACTGTTTTTT. Protein sequence: CASSQDLQGEKLFF.

The V call is TRBV6-6, the J call TRBJ1-4, with TRBD1 as a possible D gene (5 bases). Trimming removed 7 bases at V and 4 bases at J, with 7 bases between. This CDR3 contains 12 residues. In germline, CDR1 is MNHNY, CDR2 SVGAGI (reference sequence). CDR3 protein: CASMQGNEKLFF. CDR3 DNA sequence: TGTGCCAGCATGCAGGGTAATGAAAAACTGTTTTTT.

This chain joins TRBV27 and TRBJ2-1; a possible D gene is TRBD2 (5 bases). From germline, CDR1 is MNHEY and CDR2 SMNVEV (reference sequence). This CDR3 comprises 17 residues. Trimming shortened V by 3 bases and J by 0 bases, and 15 bases separated the two germline ends. The CDR3: CASSLRGSAGSYNEQFF. CDR3 in DNA: TGTGCCAGCAGTTTGAGAGGGTCTGCTGGCTCCTACAATGAGCAGTTCTTC.

The V and J genes are TRBV6-5 and TRBJ2-7; 7 bases agree with TRBD2. This CDR3 comprises 14 residues. Germline CDR1 and CDR2: MNHEY and SVGAGI. V lost 2 bases, J lost 0 bases, and 1 base stayed unmatched. CDR3 in amino acids: CASSYGTTSYEQYF. CDR3 sequence (DNA): TGTGCCAGCAGTTACGGGACTACCTCCTACGAGCAGTACTTC.

J is TRBJ1-4 and V is TRBV30, with D maybe TRBD1 (5 bases). The CDR3 sequence is 15 residues long. Germline V lookup: CDR1 GTSNPN, CDR2 SVGIG (reference sequence). V lost 3 bases to trimming and J lost 5 bases, with 16 bases between them. The CDR3 spells CAWSLFSGMNEKLFF. The CDR3 bases are TGTGCCTGGAGCCTTTTCTCAGGGATGAATGAAAAACTGTTTTTT.

Comment on this clone: The junction shows a germline mismatch at one end, possibly a read error. The genes are TRBV29-1 and TRBJ2-7; 7 bases are shared with TRBD2. This CDR3 contains 15 residues. The V gene's germline CDR1 is SQVTM and CDR2 ANQGSEA. The CDR3 loop reads CRVESGRGLDYEQYF. CDR3 nucleotide sequence: TGCCGCGTTGAGTCGGGGAGGGGACTTGACTACGAGCAGTACTTC.